These 2 T cell receptor beta chains were sequenced from one sample in a study of cytomegalovirus exposure and HLA in healthy donors. The PCR contained 60 Vbeta and 13 Jbeta primers. The repertoire was sequenced with immunoSEQ multiplex PCR; TCRdb's copy has only in-frame clones and lacks some. The profile covers approximately 170,000 clones, with roughly 83% appearing a single time and over 2% taken by the ten largest. Sequencing was performed on PBMCs. The receptors stem from a woman between 45 and 60 years old in good health and CMV-seronegative.

The rearrangement links TRBV9 to TRBJ1-1, with a possible D match to TRBD1 (6 bases). Germline V gene sequence: CDR1 SGDLS, CDR2 YYNGEE. Trimming removed 4 bases from V and 0 bases from J, with 10 bases in between. The CDR3 totals 14 residues. As DNA, the CDR3 is TGTGCCAGCAGCACAGGGACGGTGAACACTGAAGCTTTCTTT. This sequence encodes CASSTGTVNTEAFF.

The chain has TRBV25-1 and TRBJ1-2; no clear D. Looked up from germline, CDR1 is MGHDK and CDR2 is SYGVNS. The CDR3 has 12 amino acids. The germline V and J ends were trimmed by 4 bases and 7 bases, with 10 bases remaining between them. In DNA form, the CDR3 reads TGTGCCAGCAGTGCGGCGGGGTGTGGCTACACCTTC. As protein: CASSAAGCGYTF.